This TCR beta chain is drawn from a study of control samples from healthy donors and cancer patients. CDR1 is MNHNY and CDR2 is SVGAGI in the germline V gene (reference sequence). The trim removed 6 bases at V and 4 bases at J, leaving 4 bases unmatched. The length of the CDR3 is 15 residues. Profiling relied on immunoSEQ multiplex PCR, and the TCRdb table lists in-frame clones only, not all of them. This table holds about 120,000 clones, 70% to 90% found once. This receptor was identified in a woman between 65 and 79 years old in good health. The V and J genes are TRBV6-6 and TRBJ2-1; 12 nucleotides align to TRBD2. The sequenced sample was blood. The CDR3 region has the DNA TGTGCCAGCAGATGGACTAGCGGGGTGTACAATGAGCAGTTCTTC. Residues: CASRWTSGVYNEQFF.